Listed below are T cell receptor beta chains from one sample, sequenced in a study of blood T cell repertoires in COVID-19. This table comes from immunoSEQ multiplex PCR, and its TCRdb copy is limited to in-frame clones, with some not included. The repertoire holds 9,500 to 15,000 clones, with around 70% as singletons. The sequenced material came from peripheral blood. These receptors were taken from a man in his sixties with COVID-19, enrolled during active disease. The CDR3 runs from the conserved cysteine through the conserved F or W. D genes are given only for firm matches. Size is omitted from some rows. Given values are once, few, many or a class for expanded clones.

v_call	clone_size	j_call	d_call	cdr3_aa	cdr3_nt
TRBV7-2	-	TRBJ2-1	-	CASSLVWRGDNEQFF	TGTGCCAGCAGCTTAGTTTGGAGGGGTGACAATGAGCAGTTCTTC
TRBV2	once	TRBJ2-5	TRBD2	CASREGLARETQYF	TGTGCCAGCAGAGAAGGACTAGCTCGGGAGACCCAGTACTTC
TRBV7-2	-	TRBJ2-3	-	CASSQTSFDTDTQYF	TGTGCCAGCAGCCAGACTAGTTTTGACACAGATACGCAGTATTTT
TRBV6-2/TRBV6-3	once	TRBJ2-5	-	CASSYYGGGPETQYF	TGTGCCAGCAGTTATTACGGAGGGGGCCCGGAGACCCAGTACTTC
TRBV2	-	TRBJ2-5	TRBD1	CASSLRGPAQETQYF	TGTGCCAGCAGTCTCAGGGGGCCAGCCCAAGAGACCCAGTACTTC
TRBV7-9	-	TRBJ2-3	-	CASSLGHLAVDLQYF	TGTGCCAGCAGCTTAGGTCACTTAGCGGTGGACCTGCAGTATTTT
TRBV11-3	-	TRBJ1-1	-	CASSLVTGPSEAFF	TGTGCCAGCAGCTTAGTCACAGGGCCCTCTGAAGCTTTCTTT
TRBV13	few	TRBJ2-7	-	CASSSDSHGSYEQYF	TGTGCCAGCAGCTCGGACAGTCATGGCTCCTACGAGCAGTACTTC
TRBV5-8	-	TRBJ1-5	-	CASSLTGDQPQHF	TGTGCCAGCAGCTTGACTGGAGATCAGCCCCAGCATTTT
TRBV4-2	-	TRBJ1-6	-	CASNRQGTYNSPLHF	TGTGCCAGTAACCGCCAGGGTACCTATAATTCACCCCTCCACTTT
TRBV6-5	-	TRBJ2-2	-	CASSNVDSDAGELFF	TGTGCCAGCAGTAACGTCGACAGTGACGCCGGGGAGCTGTTTTTT
TRBV6-1	-	TRBJ2-1	-	CASSELHRESEQFF	TGTGCCAGCAGTGAATTGCACAGGGAAAGTGAGCAGTTCTTC
TRBV20-1	-	TRBJ2-5	TRBD2	CSASLAGGGGETQYF	TGCAGTGCTAGTCTAGCGGGAGGGGGAGGAGAGACCCAGTACTTC
TRBV5-4	few	TRBJ2-2	TRBD2	CASSRGTSGDTGELFF	TGTGCCAGCAGCCGTGGGACTAGCGGGGACACCGGGGAGCTGTTTTTT
TRBV7-2	-	TRBJ2-5	-	CASSPGETQYF	TGTGCCAGCAGCCCAGGAGAGACCCAGTACTTC
TRBV2	-	TRBJ2-4	TRBD2	CAVRARLAGKNIQYF	TGTGCCGTCCGCGCCCGACTAGCGGGCAAAAACATTCAGTACTTC
TRBV24-1	-	TRBJ2-7	-	CATSDPQGAYEQYF	TGTGCCACCAGTGATCCGCAGGGTGCCTACGAGCAGTACTTC
TRBV6-6	-	TRBJ1-4	TRBD1	CASTDPRQGLEKLFF	TGTGCCAGCACCGACCCCCGACAGGGATTGGAAAAACTGTTTTTT
TRBV5-1	-	TRBJ2-4	-	CASSSGWVGLENIQYF	TGCGCCAGCAGCTCGGGATGGGTTGGGCTCGAAAACATTCAGTACTTC
TRBV7-9	-	TRBJ2-1	TRBD2	CASSLASGAPYNEQFF	TGTGCCAGCAGCTTAGCTAGCGGGGCCCCCTACAATGAGCAGTTCTTC
TRBV4-1	-	TRBJ1-1	-	CASSQEAVLNTEAFF	TGCGCCAGCAGCCAAGAGGCTGTGTTGAACACTGAAGCTTTCTTT
TRBV7-2	-	TRBJ1-1	-	CASRLREDTEAFF	TGTGCCAGCAGACTGCGGGAAGACACTGAAGCTTTCTTT
TRBV6-2/TRBV6-3	-	TRBJ1-1	-	CASSALPGANTEAFF	TGTGCCAGCAGTGCCCTCCCAGGGGCGAACACTGAAGCTTTCTTT
TRBV11-3	-	TRBJ2-4	-	CASSLEGALAKNIQYF	TGTGCCAGCAGCTTGGAGGGGGCCCTAGCCAAAAACATTCAGTACTTC
TRBV3-1/TRBV3-2	-	TRBJ2-3	TRBD2	CASSPVAGGVTDTQYF	TGTGCCAGCAGCCCAGTAGCGGGGGGGGTCACAGATACGCAGTATTTT
TRBV6-4	-	TRBJ1-1	TRBD1	CASRPQGQVLTEAFF	TGTGCCAGCAGACCTCAGGGACAGGTGCTCACTGAAGCTTTCTTT
TRBV28	-	TRBJ2-7	-	CATMGQGSNYEQYF	TGTGCCACCATGGGGCAGGGGTCGAACTACGAGCAGTACTTC
TRBV5-1	medium-sized	TRBJ1-5	-	CASSEQGNNQPQHF	TGCGCCAGCAGCGAGCAGGGTAACAATCAGCCCCAGCATTTT